The present TCR gamma chain was sequenced within a study of Vδ1+ human thymocytes. The template was reverse-transcribed extracted RNA. CDR3 amplicons came from multiplex PCR with pooled V-gene forward and constant-region reverse primers. TCRdb processed the multiplex PCR reads again with the CATT caller. In the table there are 20,000 to 25,000 gamma-chain clones, about 13% of which are singletons. This CDR3 has 13 amino acids. Germline CDR1 and CDR2: EGSTGY and YDSYTSSV. Trimming removed 4 bases from V and 0 bases from J; junction bases left unmatched: 3. Study-level points and caveats: Unlike peripheral blood Vdelta1+ controls, thymic delta-chain sequences included approximately 20% Vdelta2 and few Vdelta3. TRG sequences recurred across donors, whereas TRD sequences stayed essentially private. Thymic TRG and TRD repertoires appeared highly polyclonal, with Gaussian CDR3 length distributions.

In its sample, this clone is medium-sized. Its antigen remains unknown. In the same sample, other DNA sequences code for this CDR3. The clonotype was recovered from a child less than two years old who had congenital heart surgery. J is TRGJ1 or TRGJ2 and V is TRGV4. The sequenced sample consisted of Vdelta1+ gamma-delta thymocytes from the thymus. Sample subset: FACS-sorted CD3+ TCRalphabeta- TCRVdelta1+ TCRVdelta2- thymocytes. CDR3 region: CATWDLNYYKKLF. In DNA form, the CDR3 reads TGTGCCACCTGGGACCTGAATTATTATAAGAAACTCTTT.